Here is one T cell receptor beta chain with its context. Its antigen is unknown. This record belongs to a study of T cell responses to AZD1222 COVID-19 vaccine. Study-wide results and limits: Donors were mostly white British, more females; clonal diversity possibly underestimated.

Assay: immunoSEQ multiplex PCR; the TCRdb copy retains only in-frame clones and omits some. This table has about 56,000 clones, about 88% appearing once. CDR1 and CDR2 (germline): MNHEY, SMNVEV (reference sequence). The length of the CDR3 is 15 residues. Trimming shortened V by 5 bases and J by 6 bases, and 19 bases separated the two germline ends. The sample consisted of peripheral blood, taken 28 days after the second AZD1222 dose. This rearrangement joins TRBV27 to TRBJ1-1, with D hard to call. The source is an adult who received the AZD1222 COVID-19 vaccine. The CDR3 is CASSEAGTQAAEAFF. In DNA form, the CDR3 reads TGTGCCAGCAGTGAAGCGGGAACACAAGCCGCTGAAGCTTTCTTT.